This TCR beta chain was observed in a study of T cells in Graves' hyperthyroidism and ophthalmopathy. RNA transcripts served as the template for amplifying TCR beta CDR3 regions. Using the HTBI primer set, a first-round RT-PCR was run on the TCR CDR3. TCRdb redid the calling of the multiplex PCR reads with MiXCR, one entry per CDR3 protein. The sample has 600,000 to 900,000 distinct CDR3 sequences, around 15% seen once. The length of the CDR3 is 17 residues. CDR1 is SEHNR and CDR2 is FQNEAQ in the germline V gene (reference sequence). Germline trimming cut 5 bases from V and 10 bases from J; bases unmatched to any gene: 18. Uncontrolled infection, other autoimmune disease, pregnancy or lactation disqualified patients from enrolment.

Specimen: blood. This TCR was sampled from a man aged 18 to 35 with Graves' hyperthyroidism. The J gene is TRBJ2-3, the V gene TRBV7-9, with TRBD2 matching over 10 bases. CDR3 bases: TGTGCCAGCAGCCAATCTAGGCTAGCGGGAGCCTCGGGGGCGCAGTATTTT. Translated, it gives CASSQSRLAGASGAQYF.